This T cell receptor beta chain appears in the sequencing data of a study of beta chain features in type 1 diabetes. Study-wide points: PCR could preferentially amplify shorter templates, alike in patients and controls.

Only a few counts were recorded for this clone. Antigen unknown. Trimming cost V 1 base and J 0 bases; bases outside gene matches: 12. This CDR3 comprises 19 residues. In germline, CDR1 is WSHSY, CDR2 SAAADI. Reverse transcription of all isolated RNA meant that expressed TCRB transcripts were sequenced. Produced via immunoSEQ multiplex PCR; TCRdb's table is partial and in-frame only. The sample includes 900,000 or so clones, 17% seen only once; the top ten take 0.02% to 0.03%. Sequenced: naive CD4+ T cells from blood. The J gene is TRBJ1-5, the V gene TRBV10-2; 7 nucleotides match TRBD1. The source is a woman younger than 30 in good health. This chain's CDR3 is CASSELQGPSTPSNQPQHF. The DNA of the CDR3 is TGCGCCAGCAGTGAGTTACAGGGGCCCAGTACCCCTAGCAATCAGCCCCAGCATTTT.